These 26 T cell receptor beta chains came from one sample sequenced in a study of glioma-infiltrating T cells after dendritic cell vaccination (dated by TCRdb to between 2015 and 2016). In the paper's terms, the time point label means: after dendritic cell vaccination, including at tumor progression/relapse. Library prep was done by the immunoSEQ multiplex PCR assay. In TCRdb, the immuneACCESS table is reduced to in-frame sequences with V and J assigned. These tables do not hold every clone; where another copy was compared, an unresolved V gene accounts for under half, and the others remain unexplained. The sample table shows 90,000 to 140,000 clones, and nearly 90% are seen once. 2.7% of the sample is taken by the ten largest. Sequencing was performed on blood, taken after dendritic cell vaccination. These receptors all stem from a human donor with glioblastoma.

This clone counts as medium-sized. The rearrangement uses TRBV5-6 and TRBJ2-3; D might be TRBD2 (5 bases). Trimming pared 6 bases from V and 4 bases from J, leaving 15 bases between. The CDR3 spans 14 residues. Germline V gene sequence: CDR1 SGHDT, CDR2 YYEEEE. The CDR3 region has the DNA TGTGCCAGCACCCGACGAGCTAGCCCAGATACGCAGTATTTT. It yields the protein CASTRRASPDTQYF.

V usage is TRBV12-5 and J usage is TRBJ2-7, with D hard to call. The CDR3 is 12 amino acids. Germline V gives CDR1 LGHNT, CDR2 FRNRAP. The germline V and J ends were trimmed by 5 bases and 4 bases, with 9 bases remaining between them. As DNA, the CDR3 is TGTGCTAGTGGTAGACTGGAATACGAGCAGTACTTC. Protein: CASGRLEYEQYF.

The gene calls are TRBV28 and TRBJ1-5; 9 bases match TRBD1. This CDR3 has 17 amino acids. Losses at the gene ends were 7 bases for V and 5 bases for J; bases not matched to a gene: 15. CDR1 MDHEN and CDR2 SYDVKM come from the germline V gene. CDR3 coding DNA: TGTGCCAGCACCAATCGGGCAGGACAGGGGTCATATCAGCCCCAGCATTTT. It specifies CASTNRAGQGSYQPQHF.

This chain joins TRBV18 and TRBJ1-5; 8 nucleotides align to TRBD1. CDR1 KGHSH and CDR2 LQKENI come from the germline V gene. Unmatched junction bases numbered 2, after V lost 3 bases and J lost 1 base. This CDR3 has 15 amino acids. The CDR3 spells CASSPQGASNQPQHF. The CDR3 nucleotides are TGTGCCAGCTCACCCCAGGGGGCGAGCAATCAGCCCCAGCATTTT.

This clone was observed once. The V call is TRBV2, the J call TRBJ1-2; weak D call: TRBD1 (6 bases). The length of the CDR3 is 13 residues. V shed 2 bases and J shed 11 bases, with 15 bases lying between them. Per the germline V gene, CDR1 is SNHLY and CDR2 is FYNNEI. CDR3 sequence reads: CASSESGGGGYTF. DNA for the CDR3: TGTGCCAGCAGTGAATCCGGGGGCGGGGGTTACACCTTC.

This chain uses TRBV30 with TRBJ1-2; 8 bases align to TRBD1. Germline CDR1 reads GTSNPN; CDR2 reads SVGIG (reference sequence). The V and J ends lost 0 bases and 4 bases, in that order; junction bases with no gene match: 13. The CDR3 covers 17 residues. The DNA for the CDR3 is TGTGCCTGGAGTGTATCAGGGGGCCCAGTGGGGGGCTATGGCTACACCTTC. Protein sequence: CAWSVSGGPVGGYGYTF.

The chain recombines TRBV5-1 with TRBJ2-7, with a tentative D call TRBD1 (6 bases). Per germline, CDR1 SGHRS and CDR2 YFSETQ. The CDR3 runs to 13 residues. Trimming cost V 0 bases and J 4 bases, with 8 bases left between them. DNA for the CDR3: TGCGCCAGCAGCTTGGCAGGGGAGTACGAGCAGTACTTC. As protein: CASSLAGEYEQYF.

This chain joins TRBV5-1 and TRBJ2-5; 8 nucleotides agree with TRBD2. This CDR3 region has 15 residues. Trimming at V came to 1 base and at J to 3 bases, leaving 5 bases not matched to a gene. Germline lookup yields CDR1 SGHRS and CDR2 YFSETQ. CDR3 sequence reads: CASSLFGRAEETQYF. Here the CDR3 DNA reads TGCGCCAGCAGCTTGTTCGGGAGGGCTGAAGAGACCCAGTACTTC.

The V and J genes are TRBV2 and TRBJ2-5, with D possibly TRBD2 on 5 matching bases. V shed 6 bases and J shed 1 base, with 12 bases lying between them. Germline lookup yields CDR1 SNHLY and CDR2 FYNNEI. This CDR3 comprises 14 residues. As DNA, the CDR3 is TGTGCCAGCAGGTCCGGACTCGGCCAAGAGACCCAGTACTTC. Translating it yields CASRSGLGQETQYF.

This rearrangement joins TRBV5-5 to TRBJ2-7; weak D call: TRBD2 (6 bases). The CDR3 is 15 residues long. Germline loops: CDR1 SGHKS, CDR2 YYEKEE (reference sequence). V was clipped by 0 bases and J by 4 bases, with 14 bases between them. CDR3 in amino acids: CASSLGVSGLYEQYF. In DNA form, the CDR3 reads TGTGCCAGCAGCTTGGGGGTTAGCGGACTTTACGAGCAGTACTTC.

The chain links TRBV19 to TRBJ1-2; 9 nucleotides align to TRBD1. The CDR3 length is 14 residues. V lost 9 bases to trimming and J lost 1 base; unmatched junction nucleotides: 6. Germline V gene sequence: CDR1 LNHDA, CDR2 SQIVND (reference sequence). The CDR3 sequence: CASARDRDNYGYTF. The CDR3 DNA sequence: TGTGCCAGCGCCCGGGACAGGGATAACTATGGCTACACCTTC.

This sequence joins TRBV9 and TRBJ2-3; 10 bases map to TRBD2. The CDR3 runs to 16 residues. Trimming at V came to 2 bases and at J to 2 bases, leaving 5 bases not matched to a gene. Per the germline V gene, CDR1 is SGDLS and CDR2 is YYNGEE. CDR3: CASSVSGGINTDTQYF. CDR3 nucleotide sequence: TGTGCCAGCAGCGTTAGCGGGGGGATAAACACAGATACGCAGTATTTT.

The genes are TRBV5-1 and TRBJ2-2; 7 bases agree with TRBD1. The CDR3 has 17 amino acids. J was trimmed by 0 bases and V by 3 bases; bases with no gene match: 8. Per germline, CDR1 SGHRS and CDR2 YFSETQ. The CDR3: CASSSSPGQANTGELFF. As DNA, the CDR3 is TGCGCCAGCAGCTCATCTCCTGGACAGGCGAACACCGGGGAGCTGTTTTTT.

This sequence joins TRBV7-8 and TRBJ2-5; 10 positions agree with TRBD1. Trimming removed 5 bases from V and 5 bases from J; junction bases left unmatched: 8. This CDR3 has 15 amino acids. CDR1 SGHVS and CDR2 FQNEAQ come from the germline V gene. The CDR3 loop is CASSDRDRGVETQYF. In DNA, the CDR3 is TGTGCCAGCAGCGACCGGGACAGGGGAGTCGAGACCCAGTACTTC.

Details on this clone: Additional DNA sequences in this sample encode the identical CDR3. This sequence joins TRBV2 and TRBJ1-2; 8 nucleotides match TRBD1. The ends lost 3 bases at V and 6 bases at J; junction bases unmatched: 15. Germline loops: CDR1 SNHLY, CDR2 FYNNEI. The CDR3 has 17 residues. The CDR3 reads CASSERQGRLSKDGYTF. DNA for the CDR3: TGTGCCAGCAGTGAGCGACAGGGGAGGTTGAGCAAGGATGGCTACACCTTC. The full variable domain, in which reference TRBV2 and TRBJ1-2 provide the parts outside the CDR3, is EPEVTQTPSHQVTQMGQEVILRCVPISNHLYFYWYRQILGQKVEFLVSFYNNEISEKSEIFDDQFSVERPDGSNFTLKIRSTKLEDSAMYFCASSERQGRLSKDGYTFGSGTRLTVV.

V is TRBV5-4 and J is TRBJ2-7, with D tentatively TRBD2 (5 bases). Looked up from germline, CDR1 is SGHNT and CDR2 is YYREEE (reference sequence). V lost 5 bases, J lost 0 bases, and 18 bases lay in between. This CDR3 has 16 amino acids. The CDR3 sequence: CASSRASSTGSYEQYF. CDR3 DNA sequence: TGTGCCAGCAGTCGGGCTAGCTCGACCGGCTCCTACGAGCAGTACTTC.

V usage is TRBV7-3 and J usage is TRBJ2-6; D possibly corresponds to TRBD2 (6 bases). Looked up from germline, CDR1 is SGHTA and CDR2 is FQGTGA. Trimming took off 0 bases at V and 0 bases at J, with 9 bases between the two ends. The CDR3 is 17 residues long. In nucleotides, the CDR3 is TGTGCCAGCAGCTTAACTTTCGGGAGCTCTGGGGCCAACGTCCTGACTTTC. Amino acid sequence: CASSLTFGSSGANVLTF.

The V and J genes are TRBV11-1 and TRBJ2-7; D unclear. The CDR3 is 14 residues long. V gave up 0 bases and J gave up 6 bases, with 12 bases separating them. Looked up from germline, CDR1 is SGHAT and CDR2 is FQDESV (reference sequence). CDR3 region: CASSLAVRSGEQYF. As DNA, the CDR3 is TGTGCCAGCAGCTTAGCGGTGCGGTCTGGCGAGCAGTACTTC.

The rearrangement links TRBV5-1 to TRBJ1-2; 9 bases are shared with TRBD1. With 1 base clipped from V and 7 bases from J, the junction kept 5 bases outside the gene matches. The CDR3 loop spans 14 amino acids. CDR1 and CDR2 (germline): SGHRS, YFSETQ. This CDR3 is CASSLNRGQSGYTF. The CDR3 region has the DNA TGCGCCAGCAGCTTGAACAGGGGGCAGAGTGGCTACACCTTC.

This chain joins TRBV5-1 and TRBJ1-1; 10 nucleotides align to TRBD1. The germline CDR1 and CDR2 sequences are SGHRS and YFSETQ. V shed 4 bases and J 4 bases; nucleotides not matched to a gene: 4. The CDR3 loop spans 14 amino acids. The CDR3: CASSIGQGGTEAFF. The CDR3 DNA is TGCGCCAGCAGCATTGGACAGGGGGGCACTGAAGCTTTCTTT.

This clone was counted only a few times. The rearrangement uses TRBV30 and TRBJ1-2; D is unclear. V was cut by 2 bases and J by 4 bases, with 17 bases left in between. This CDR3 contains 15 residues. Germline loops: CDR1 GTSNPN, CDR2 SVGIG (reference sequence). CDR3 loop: CAWSLSEGRGYGYTF. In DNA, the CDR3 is TGTGCCTGGAGTCTGTCGGAGGGTCGGGGCTATGGCTACACCTTC.

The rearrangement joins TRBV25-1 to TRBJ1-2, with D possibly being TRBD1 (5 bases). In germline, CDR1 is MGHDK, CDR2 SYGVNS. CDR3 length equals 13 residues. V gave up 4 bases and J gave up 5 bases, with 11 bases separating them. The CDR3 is CASSAVGGYGYTF. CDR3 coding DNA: TGTGCCAGCAGTGCGGTGGGGGGTTATGGCTACACCTTC.

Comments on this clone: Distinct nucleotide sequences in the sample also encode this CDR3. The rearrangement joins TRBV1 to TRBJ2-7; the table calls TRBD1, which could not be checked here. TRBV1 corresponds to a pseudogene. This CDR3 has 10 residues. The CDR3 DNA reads TGCACCGTCAGGGCCCACGAACAGTACTTC. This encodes CTVRAHEQYF.

The CDR3 nucleotides read TGTGCCAGCAGCTTCGGGGGGGCTACAGGAAACACCATATATTTT. Encoded protein: CASSFGGATGNTIYF. The chain combines TRBV7-2 with TRBJ1-3, with D perhaps TRBD1 (6 bases). Per the germline V gene, CDR1 is SGHTA and CDR2 is FQGNSA. This CDR3 spans 15 amino acids. V was shortened by 3 bases and J by 4 bases, with 13 bases between the two germline ends.

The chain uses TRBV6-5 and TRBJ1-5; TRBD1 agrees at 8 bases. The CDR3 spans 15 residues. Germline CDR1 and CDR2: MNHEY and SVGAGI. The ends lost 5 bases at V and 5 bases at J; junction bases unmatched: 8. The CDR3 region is CASSVTGGPYQPQHF. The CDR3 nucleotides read TGTGCCAGCAGTGTAACAGGGGGACCATATCAGCCCCAGCATTTT.

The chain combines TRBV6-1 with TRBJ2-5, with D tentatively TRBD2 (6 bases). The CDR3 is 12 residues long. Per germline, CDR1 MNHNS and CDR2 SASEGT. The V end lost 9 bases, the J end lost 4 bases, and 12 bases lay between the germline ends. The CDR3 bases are TGTGCCAGTGGGGACTTCTCAGAGACCCAGTACTTC. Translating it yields CASGDFSETQYF.